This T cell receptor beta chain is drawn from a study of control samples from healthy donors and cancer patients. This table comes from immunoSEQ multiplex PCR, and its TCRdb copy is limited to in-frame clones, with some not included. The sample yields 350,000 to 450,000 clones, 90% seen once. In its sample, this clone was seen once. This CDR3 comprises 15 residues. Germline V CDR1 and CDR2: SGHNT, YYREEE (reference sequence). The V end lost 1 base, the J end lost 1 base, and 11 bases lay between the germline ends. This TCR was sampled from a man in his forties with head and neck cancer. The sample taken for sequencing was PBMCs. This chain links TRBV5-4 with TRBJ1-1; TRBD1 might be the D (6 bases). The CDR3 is CASSLPGQRNTEAFF. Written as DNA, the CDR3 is TGTGCCAGCAGCTTGCCCGGACAGAGGAACACTGAAGCTTTCTTT. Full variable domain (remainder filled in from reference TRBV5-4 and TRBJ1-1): ETGVTQSPTHLIKTRGQQVTLRCSSQSGHNTVSWYQQALGQGPQFIFQYYREEENGRGNFPPRFSGLQFPNYSSELNVNALELDDSALYLCASSLPGQRNTEAFFGQGTRLTVV.